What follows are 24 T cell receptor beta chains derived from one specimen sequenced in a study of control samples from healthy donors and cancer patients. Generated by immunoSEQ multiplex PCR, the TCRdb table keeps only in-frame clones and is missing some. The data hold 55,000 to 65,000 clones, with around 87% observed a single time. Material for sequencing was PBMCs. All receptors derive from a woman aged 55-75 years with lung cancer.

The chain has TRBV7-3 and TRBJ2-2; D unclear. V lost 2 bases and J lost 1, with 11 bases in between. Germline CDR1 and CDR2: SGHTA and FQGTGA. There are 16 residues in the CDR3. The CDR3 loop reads CASSLAPPGNTGELFF. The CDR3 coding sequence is TGTGCCAGCAGCTTAGCTCCCCCCGGGAACACCGGGGAGCTGTTTTTT.

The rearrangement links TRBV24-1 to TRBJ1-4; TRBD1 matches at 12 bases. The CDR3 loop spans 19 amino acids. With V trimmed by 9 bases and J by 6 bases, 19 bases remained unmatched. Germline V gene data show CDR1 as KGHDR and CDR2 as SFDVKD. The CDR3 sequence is CATPPPGTGGTSAYEKLFF. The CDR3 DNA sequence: TGTGCCACCCCTCCACCCGGGACAGGGGGCACGTCAGCCTATGAAAAACTGTTTTTT.

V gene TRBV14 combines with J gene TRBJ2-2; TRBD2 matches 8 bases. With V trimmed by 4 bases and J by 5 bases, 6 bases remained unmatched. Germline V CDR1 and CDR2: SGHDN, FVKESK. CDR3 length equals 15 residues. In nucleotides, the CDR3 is TGTGCCAGCAGCCTAGCGGGGCTAGGGACCGGGGAGCTGTTTTTT. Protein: CASSLAGLGTGELFF.

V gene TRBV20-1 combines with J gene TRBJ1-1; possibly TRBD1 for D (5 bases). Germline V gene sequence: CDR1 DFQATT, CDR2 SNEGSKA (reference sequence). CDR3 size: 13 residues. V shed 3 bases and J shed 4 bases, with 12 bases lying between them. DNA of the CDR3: TGCAGTGCTAGTTTGGGACTGGGCACTGAAGCTTTCTTT. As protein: CSASLGLGTEAFF.

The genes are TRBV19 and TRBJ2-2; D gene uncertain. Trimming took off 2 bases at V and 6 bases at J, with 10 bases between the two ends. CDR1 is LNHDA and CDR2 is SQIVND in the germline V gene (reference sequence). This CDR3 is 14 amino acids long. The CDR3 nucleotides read TGTGCCAGTAGTATAAACGGGCAATCCGGGGAGCTGTTTTTT. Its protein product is CASSINGQSGELFF.

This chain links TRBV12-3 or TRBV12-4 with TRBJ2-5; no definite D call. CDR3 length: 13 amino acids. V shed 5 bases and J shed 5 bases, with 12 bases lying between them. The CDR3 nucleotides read TGTGCCAGCAGTATCCGGGCAGAGGAGACCCAGTACTTC. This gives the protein CASSIRAEETQYF.

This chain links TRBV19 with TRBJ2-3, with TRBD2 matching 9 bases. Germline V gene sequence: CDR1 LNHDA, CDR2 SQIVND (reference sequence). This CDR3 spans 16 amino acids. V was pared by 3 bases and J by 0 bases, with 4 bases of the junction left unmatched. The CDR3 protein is CASSMSLAGSTDTQYF. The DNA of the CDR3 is TGTGCCAGTAGTATGTCGCTAGCGGGAAGCACAGATACGCAGTATTTT.

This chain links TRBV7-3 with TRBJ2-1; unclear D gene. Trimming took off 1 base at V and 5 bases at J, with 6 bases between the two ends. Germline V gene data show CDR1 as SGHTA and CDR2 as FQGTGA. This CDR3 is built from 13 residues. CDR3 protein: CASSLNWNNEQFF. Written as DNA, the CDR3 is TGTGCCAGCAGCTTAAATTGGAACAATGAGCAGTTCTTC. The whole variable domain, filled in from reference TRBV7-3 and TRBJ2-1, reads GAGVSQTPSNKVTEKGKYVELRCDPISGHTALYWYRQSLGQGPEFLIYFQGTGAADDSGLPNDRFFAVRPEGSVSTLKIQRTERGDSAVYLCASSLNWNNEQFFGPGTRLTVL.

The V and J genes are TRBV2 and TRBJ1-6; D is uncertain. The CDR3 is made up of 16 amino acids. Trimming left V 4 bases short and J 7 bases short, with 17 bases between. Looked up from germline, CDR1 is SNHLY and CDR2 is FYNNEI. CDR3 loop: CASSALGTSPNSPLHF. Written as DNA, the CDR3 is TGTGCCAGCAGTGCTTTGGGTACCTCACCGAATTCACCCCTCCACTTT.

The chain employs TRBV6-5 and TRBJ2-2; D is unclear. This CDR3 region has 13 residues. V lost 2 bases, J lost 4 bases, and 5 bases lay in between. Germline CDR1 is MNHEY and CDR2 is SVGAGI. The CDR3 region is CASSYGVTGELFF. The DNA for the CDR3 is TGTGCCAGCAGTTACGGGGTCACCGGGGAGCTGTTTTTT.

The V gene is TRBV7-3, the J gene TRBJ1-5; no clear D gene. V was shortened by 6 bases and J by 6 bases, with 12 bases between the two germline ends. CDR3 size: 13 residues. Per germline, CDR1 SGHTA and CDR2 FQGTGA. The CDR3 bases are TGTGCCAGCAGTGAAGGGTTGAGTCAGCCCCAGCATTTT. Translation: CASSEGLSQPQHF. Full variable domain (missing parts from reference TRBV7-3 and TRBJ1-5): GAGVSQTPSNKVTEKGKYVELRCDPISGHTALYWYRQSLGQGPEFLIYFQGTGAADDSGLPNDRFFAVRPEGSVSTLKIQRTERGDSAVYLCASSEGLSQPQHFGDGTRLSIL.

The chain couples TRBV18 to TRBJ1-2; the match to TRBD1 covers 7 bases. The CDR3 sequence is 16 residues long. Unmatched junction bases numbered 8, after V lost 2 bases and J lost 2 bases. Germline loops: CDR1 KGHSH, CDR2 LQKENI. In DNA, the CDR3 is TGTGCCAGCTCACCAATCGACAGGGCTATGAACTATGGCTACACCTTC. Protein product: CASSPIDRAMNYGYTF.

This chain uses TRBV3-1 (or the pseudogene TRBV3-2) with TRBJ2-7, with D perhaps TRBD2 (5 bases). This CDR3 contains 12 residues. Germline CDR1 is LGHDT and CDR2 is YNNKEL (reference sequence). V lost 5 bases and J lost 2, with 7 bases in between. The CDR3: CASSYGTYEQYF. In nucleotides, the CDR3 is TGTGCCAGCAGCTACGGGACCTACGAGCAGTACTTC.

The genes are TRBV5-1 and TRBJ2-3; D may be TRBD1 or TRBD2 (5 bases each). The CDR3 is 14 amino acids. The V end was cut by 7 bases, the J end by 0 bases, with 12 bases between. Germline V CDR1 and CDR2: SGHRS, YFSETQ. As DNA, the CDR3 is TGCGCCAGCCGACGGGGCGGGAGCACAGATACGCAGTATTTT. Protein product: CASRRGGSTDTQYF.

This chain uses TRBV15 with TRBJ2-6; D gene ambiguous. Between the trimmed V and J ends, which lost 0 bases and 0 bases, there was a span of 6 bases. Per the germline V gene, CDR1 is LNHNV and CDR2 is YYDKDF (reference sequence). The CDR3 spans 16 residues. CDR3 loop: CATSRDRNSGANVLTF. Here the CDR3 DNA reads TGTGCCACCAGCAGAGATCGGAACTCTGGGGCCAACGTCCTGACTTTC.

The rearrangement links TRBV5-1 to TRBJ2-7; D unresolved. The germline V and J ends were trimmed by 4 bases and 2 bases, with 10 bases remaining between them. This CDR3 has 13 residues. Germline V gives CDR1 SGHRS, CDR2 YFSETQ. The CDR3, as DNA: TGCGCCAGCAGCCCGGGTGGACCCTACGAGCAGTACTTC. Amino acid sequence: CASSPGGPYEQYF. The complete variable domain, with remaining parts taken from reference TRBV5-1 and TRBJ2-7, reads KAGVTQTPRYLIKTRGQQVTLSCSPISGHRSVSWYQQTPGQGLQFLFEYFSETQRNKGNFPGRFSGRQFSNSRSEMNVSTLELGDSALYLCASSPGGPYEQYFGPGTRLTVT.

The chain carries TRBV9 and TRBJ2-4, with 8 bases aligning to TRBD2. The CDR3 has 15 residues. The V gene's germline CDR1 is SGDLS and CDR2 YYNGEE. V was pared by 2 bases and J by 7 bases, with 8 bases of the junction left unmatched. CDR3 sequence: CASSVSGLAANIQYF. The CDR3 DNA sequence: TGTGCCAGCAGCGTGTCCGGACTAGCCGCGAACATTCAGTACTTC.

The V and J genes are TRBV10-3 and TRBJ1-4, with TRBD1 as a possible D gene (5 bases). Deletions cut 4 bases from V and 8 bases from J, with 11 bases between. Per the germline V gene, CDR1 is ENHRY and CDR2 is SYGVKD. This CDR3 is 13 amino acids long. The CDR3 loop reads CAISGQGGEKLFF. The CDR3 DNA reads TGTGCCATCAGTGGGCAGGGTGGAGAAAAACTGTTTTTT.

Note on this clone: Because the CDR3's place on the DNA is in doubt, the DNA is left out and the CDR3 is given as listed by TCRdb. The chain's CDR3 is CASRHSWGRGSSYNEQFF. The V call is TRBV21-1, the J call TRBJ2-1. TRBV21-1 is annotated as a pseudogene. The CDR3 contains 18 residues when both ends are counted.

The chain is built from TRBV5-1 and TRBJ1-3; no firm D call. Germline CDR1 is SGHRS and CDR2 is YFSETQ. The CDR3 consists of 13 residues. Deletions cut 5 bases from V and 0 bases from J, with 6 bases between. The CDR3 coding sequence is TGCGCCAGCAGGGGAGGCTCTGGAAACACCATATATTTT. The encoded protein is CASRGGSGNTIYF.

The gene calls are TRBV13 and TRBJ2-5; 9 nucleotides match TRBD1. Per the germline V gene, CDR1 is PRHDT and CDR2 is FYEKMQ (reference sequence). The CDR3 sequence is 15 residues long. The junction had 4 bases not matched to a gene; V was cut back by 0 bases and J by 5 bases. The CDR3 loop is CASSLGTGGMETQYF. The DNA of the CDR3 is TGTGCCAGCAGCTTAGGGACAGGGGGAATGGAGACCCAGTACTTC.

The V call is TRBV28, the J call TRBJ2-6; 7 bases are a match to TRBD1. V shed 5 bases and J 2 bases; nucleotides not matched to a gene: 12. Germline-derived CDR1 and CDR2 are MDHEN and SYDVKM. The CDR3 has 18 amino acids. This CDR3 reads CASSRTGLSLPGANVLTF. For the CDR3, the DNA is TGTGCCAGCAGTCGGACAGGACTGTCCCTCCCTGGGGCCAACGTCCTGACTTTC.

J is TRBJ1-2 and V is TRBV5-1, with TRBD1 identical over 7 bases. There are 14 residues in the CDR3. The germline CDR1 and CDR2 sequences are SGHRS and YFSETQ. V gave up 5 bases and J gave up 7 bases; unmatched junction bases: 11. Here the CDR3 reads CASRPGTVVGGYTF. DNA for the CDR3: TGCGCCAGCAGGCCCGGGACAGTTGTGGGTGGCTACACCTTC.

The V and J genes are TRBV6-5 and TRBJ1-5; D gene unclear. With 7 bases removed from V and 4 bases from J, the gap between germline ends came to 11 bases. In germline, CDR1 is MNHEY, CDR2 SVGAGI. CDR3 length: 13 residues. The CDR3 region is CASTELGNQPQHF. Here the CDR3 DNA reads TGTGCCAGCACCGAGCTGGGAAATCAGCCCCAGCATTTT.